These 8 T cell receptor beta chains were all obtained from the same sample, sequenced in a study of T cell responses to AZD1222 COVID-19 vaccine. The method was immunoSEQ multiplex PCR; TCRdb's version includes in-frame clones alone and lacks a portion of them. The table lists around 120,000 clones, just over 85% of them singletons. This specimen was peripheral blood, taken on day 0 of AZD1222 vaccination. The receptors derive from an adult in good health.

This clone has just a few counts. The chain couples TRBV27 to TRBJ1-1; D is perhaps TRBD1 (6 bases). CDR1 and CDR2 (germline): MNHEY, SMNVEV (reference sequence). The V end lost 4 bases, the J end lost 3 bases, and 18 bases lay between the germline ends. The CDR3 has 16 amino acids. CDR3 DNA: TGTGCCAGCAGTTCGTGGTGGGAGGGGGAGGACACTGAAGCTTTCTTT. Protein: CASSSWWEGEDTEAFF.

This clone was seen just once. The J gene is TRBJ1-2, the V gene TRBV7-9, with D perhaps matching TRBD1 (5 bases). The CDR3 has 17 amino acids. Germline assignment: CDR1 SEHNR and CDR2 FQNEAQ (reference sequence). V was pared by 1 base and J by 4 bases, with 19 bases between. CDR3 nucleotides: TGTGCCAGCAGCTTAGGTCTCGGCGTCAGGGATGTCTATGGCTACACCTTC. As protein: CASSLGLGVRDVYGYTF.

V usage is TRBV28 and J usage is TRBJ1-4; 8 nucleotides align to TRBD1. J gave up 11 bases and V 6 bases, and 11 bases lay outside the gene matches. CDR1 and CDR2 (germline): MDHEN, SYDVKM. The CDR3 consists of 14 residues. CDR3 nucleotide sequence: TGTGCCAGCAGGTCCGGGACAGGTGCTAGGAAACTGTTTTTT. Its translation is CASRSGTGARKLFF.

The V call is TRBV7-2, the J call TRBJ2-1; 9 nucleotides agree with TRBD1. Trimming removed 5 bases from V and 8 bases from J; junction bases left unmatched: 7. CDR1 is SGHTA and CDR2 is FQGNSA in the germline V gene. The CDR3 totals 14 residues. For the CDR3, the DNA is TGTGCCAGCAGCGAAGACAGGGGGTGGGATGAGCAGTTCTTC. This gives the protein CASSEDRGWDEQFF.

This chain uses TRBV7-2 with TRBJ2-6, with D unresolved. V lost 1 base, J lost 0 bases, and 10 bases lay in between. CDR3 length: 17 residues. Germline assignment: CDR1 SGHTA and CDR2 FQGNSA. CDR3 nucleotides: TGTGCCAGCAGCTTAGAGGTCCGGAACTCTGGGGCCAACGTCCTGACTTTC. Translating gives CASSLEVRNSGANVLTF.

J is TRBJ2-1 and V is TRBV5-6; 7 nucleotides line up with TRBD1. CDR3 length: 16 residues. Germline V CDR1 and CDR2: SGHDT, YYEEEE. V lost 4 bases, J lost 5 bases, and 12 bases stayed unmatched. The CDR3 DNA reads TGTGCCAGCAGCCGTCGTCAGGGGGTAGGGGACAATGAGCAGTTCTTC. This sequence encodes CASSRRQGVGDNEQFF.

The chain couples TRBV5-8 to TRBJ1-3, with TRBD1 as a possible D gene (5 bases). Germline assignment: CDR1 SGHTS and CDR2 YDEGEE. Between the trimmed V and J ends, which lost 4 bases and 0 bases, there was a span of 23 bases. This CDR3 comprises 19 residues. CDR3 coding DNA: TGTGCCAGCAGCCTGATGTTTGTCGGTGGGGGGGGCTCTGGAAACACCATATATTTT. Translating gives CASSLMFVGGGGSGNTIYF.

J is TRBJ2-7 and V is TRBV5-1, with D perhaps matching TRBD2 (7 bases). The V end was cut by 5 bases, the J end by 2 bases, with 11 bases between. The CDR3 has 13 amino acids. CDR1 SGHRS and CDR2 YFSETQ come from the germline V gene. CDR3 sequence reads: CASRGGGPYEQYF. CDR3 nucleotides: TGCGCCAGCAGGGGAGGGGGGCCCTACGAGCAGTACTTC. The whole variable domain, filled in from reference TRBV5-1 and TRBJ2-7, reads KAGVTQTPRYLIKTRGQQVTLSCSPISGHRSVSWYQQTPGQGLQFLFEYFSETQRNKGNFPGRFSGRQFSNSRSEMNVSTLELGDSALYLCASRGGGPYEQYFGPGTRLTVT.